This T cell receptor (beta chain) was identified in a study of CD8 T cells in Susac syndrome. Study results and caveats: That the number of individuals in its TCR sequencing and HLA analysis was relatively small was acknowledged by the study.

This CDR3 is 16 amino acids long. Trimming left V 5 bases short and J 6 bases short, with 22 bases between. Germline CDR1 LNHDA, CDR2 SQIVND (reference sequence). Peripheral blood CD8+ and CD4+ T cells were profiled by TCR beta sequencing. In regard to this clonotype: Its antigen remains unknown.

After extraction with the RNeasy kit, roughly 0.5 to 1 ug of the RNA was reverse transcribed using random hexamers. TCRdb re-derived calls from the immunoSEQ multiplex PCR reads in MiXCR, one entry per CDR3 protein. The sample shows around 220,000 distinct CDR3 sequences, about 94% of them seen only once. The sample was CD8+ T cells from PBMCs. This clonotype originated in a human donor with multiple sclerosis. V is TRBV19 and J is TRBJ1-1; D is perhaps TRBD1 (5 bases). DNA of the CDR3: TGTGCCAGTAGTCCCTACGGGGATCGGGGGGACGCTGAAGCTTTCTTT. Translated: CASSPYGDRGDAEAFF.